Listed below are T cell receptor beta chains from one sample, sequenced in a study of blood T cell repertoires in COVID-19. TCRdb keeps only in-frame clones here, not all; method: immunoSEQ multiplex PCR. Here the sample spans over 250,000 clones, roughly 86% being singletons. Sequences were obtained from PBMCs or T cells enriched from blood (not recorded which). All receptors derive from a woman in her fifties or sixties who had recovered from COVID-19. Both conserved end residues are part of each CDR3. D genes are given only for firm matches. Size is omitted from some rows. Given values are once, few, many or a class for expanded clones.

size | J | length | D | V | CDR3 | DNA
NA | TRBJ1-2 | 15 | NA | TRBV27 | CASRAADRPNYGYTF | TGTGCCAGCAGGGCTGCGGACAGACCAAACTATGGCTACACCTTC
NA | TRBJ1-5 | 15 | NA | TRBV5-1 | CASSLDPGWSKPQHF | TGCGCCAGCAGCTTGGATCCGGGGTGGTCCAAGCCCCAGCATTTT
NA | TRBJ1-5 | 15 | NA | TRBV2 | CASTERSQGNQPQHF | TGTGCCAGCACCGAAAGGAGCCAGGGAAATCAGCCCCAGCATTTT
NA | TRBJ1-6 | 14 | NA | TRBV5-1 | CASSLQQENSPLHF | TGCGCCAGCAGCTTGCAACAGGAGAATTCACCCCTCCACTTT
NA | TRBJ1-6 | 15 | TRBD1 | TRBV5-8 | CASTLEGGFRSPLHF | TGTGCCAGCACATTGGAAGGGGGCTTTAGGTCACCCCTCCACTTT
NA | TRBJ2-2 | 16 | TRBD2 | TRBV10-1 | CASSESVSGRLAELFF | TGCGCCAGCAGTGAGTCGGTTAGCGGGAGGTTAGCGGAGCTGTTTTTT
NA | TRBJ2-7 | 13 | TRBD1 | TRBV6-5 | CASRPGQSYEQYF | TGTGCCAGCAGGCCGGGACAGTCTTACGAGCAGTACTTC
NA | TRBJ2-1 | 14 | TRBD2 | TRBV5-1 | CASSLGLAGAEQFF | TGCGCCAGCAGCTTGGGGCTAGCGGGGGCAGAGCAGTTCTTC
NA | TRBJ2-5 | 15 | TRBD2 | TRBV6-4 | CASSPLSGGAETQYF | TGTGCCAGCAGTCCCCTTAGCGGGGGGGCCGAGACCCAGTACTTC
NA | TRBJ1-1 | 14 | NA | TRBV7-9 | CASGGKPRNTEAFF | TGTGCCAGCGGAGGGAAACCAAGGAACACTGAAGCTTTCTTT
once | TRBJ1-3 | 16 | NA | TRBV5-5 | CASSLVGGLSGNTIYF | TGTGCCAGCAGCTTGGTTGGGGGACTCTCTGGAAACACCATATATTTT
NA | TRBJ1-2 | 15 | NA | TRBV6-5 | CASSRTTGRVYGYTF | TGTGCCAGCAGCCGAACAACAGGTCGTGTCTATGGCTACACCTTC
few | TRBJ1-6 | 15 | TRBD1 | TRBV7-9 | CASSQRTGADSPLHF | TGTGCCAGCAGCCAAAGGACAGGGGCCGATTCACCCCTCCACTTT
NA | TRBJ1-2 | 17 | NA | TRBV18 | CASSQAHDSLSNYGYTF | TGTGCCAGCTCACAAGCACACGACAGCCTATCTAACTATGGCTACACCTTC
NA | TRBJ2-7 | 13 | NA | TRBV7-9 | CASSLWGPGEQYF | TGTGCCAGCAGCTTATGGGGCCCCGGCGAGCAGTACTTC
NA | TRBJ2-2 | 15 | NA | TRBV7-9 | CASSPLGGRTGELFF | TGTGCCAGCAGCCCCCTTGGGGGCCGAACCGGGGAGCTGTTTTTT
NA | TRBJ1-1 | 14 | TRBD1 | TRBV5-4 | CASSFAGGNTEAFF | TGTGCCAGCAGCTTCGCAGGGGGCAACACTGAAGCTTTCTTT
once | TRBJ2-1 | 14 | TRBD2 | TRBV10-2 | CASLVTSGYNEQFF | TGCGCCAGCTTAGTCACTAGCGGCTACAATGAGCAGTTCTTC
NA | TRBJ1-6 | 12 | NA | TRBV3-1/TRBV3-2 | CASGGYDSPLHF | TGTGCCAGCGGGGGCTATGATTCACCCCTCCACTTT
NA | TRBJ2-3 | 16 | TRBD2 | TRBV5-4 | CASSPRVAGTTDTQYF | TGTGCCAGCAGCCCCCGGGTAGCGGGTACGACAGATACGCAGTATTTT
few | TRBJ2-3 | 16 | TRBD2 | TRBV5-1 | CASSPGLAASTDTQYF | TGCGCCAGCAGCCCGGGACTAGCGGCTAGCACAGATACGCAGTATTTT
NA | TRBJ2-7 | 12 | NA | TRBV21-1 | CASSKSPPSEYF | TGTGCCAGCAGCAAATCTCCCCCGTCGGAGTACTTC